The rows below give T cell receptor beta chains drawn from one sample of a study of blood T cells in healthy people across ages. TCRdb independently ran MiXCR on the 5' RACE reads; one entry per CDR3 protein. The table records roughly 800,000 distinct CDR3 sequences, 55% to 70% of them present only once. The specimen was blood. Every receptor here comes from a man younger than 40 in good health. The CDR3 runs from the conserved cysteine through the conserved F or W. Each record gives: clone size, V gene, J gene, D gene, CDR3 protein, CDR3 DNA. D genes are given only for firm matches. Size values are once, few and many counts, or a class for expanded clones, and some rows have none.

>NA|TRBV7-9|TRBJ2-1|NA
CASPGANEQFF
TGTGCCAGCCCGGGGGCCAATGAGCAGTTCTTC
>NA|TRBV12-3/TRBV12-4|TRBJ2-5|NA
CASSLRPEATAQYF
TGTGCCAGCAGTCTGCGACCTGAGGCCACGGCCCAGTACTTC
>NA|TRBV4-3|TRBJ2-7|TRBD1
CASSHQMGQGSYEQYF
TGCGCCAGCAGCCACCAGATGGGACAGGGATCCTACGAGCAGTACTTC
>NA|TRBV7-2|TRBJ2-1|NA
CASSEQRLEQFF
TGTGCCAGCAGCGAACAGCGCCTTGAGCAGTTCTTC
>NA|TRBV21-1|TRBJ2-7|NA
CASSNDPFGQYF
TGTGCCAGCAGCAATGACCCCTTTGGGCAGTACTTC
>NA|TRBV7-6|TRBJ2-7|NA
CASSLEPAYEQYF
TGTGCCAGCAGCTTAGAACCAGCCTACGAGCAGTACTTC
>NA|TRBV29-1|TRBJ1-2|NA
CSVELGGGYGYTF
TGCAGCGTTGAACTAGGGGGGGGCTATGGCTACACCTTC
>NA|TRBV3-1|TRBJ1-1|TRBD1
CASSQDGTAYFQRAFF
TGTGCCAGCAGCCAAGACGGGACAGCTTATTTCCAACGGGCTTTCTTT
>NA|TRBV28|TRBJ1-4|TRBD1
CASRSTGARGKLFF
TGTGCCAGCAGGTCCACCGGGGCCAGGGGGAAACTGTTTTTT
>NA|TRBV5-6|TRBJ2-5|NA
CASSFTGRSRETQYF
TGTGCCAGCAGCTTTACAGGGAGGTCGCGGGAGACCCAGTACTTC
>NA|TRBV29-1|TRBJ2-3|TRBD1
CSVEGSGMFWGQRTDTQYF
TGCAGCGTTGAAGGCTCAGGAATGTTTTGGGGACAGCGCACAGATACGCAGTATTTT
>few|TRBV20-1|TRBJ2-1|TRBD2
CSAIAGGRNEQFF
TGCAGTGCTATAGCGGGAGGTCGGAATGAGCAGTTCTTC
>NA|TRBV7-8|TRBJ2-3|NA
CASSGRQFTSTDTQYF
TGTGCCAGCAGCGGGAGACAGTTTACTAGCACAGATACGCAGTATTTT
>once|TRBV29-1|TRBJ1-2|NA
CSVDFGSGDYGYTF
TGCAGCGTTGACTTTGGGAGCGGGGACTATGGCTACACCTTC
>NA|TRBV27|TRBJ2-1|NA
CASSLSPGPNEQFF
TGTGCCAGCAGTTTATCCCCCGGGCCCAATGAGCAGTTCTTC
>NA|TRBV21-1|TRBJ1-2|NA
CASSKVQGAPTYGYTF
TGTGCCAGCAGCAAAGTCCAGGGAGCTCCTACCTATGGCTACACCTTC